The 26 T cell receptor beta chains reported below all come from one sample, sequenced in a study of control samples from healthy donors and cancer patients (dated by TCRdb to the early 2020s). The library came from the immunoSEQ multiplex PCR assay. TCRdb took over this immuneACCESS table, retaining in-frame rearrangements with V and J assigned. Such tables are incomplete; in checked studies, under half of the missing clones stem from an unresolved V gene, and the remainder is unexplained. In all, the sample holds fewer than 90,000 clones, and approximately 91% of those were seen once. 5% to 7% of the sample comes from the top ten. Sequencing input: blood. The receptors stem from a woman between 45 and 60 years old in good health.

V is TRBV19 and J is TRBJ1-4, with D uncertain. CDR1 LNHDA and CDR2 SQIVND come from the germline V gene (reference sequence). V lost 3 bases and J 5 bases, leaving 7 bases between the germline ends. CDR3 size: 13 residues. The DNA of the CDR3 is TGTGCCAGTAGTATCCCAGACAATGAAAAACTGTTTTTT. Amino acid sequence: CASSIPDNEKLFF.

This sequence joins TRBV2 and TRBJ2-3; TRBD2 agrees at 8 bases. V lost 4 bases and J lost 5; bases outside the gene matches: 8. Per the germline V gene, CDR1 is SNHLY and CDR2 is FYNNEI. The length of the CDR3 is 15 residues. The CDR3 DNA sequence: TGTGCCAGCAGTGGAGTAGCGGGGAGTCGAGATACGCAGTATTTT. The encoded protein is CASSGVAGSRDTQYF.

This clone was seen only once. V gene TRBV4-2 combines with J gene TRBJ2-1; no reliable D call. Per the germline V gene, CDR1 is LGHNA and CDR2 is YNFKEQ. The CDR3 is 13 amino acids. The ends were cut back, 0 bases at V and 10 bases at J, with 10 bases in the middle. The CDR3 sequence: CASSQDVALEQFF. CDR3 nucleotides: TGTGCCAGCAGCCAAGATGTGGCGCTCGAGCAGTTCTTC.

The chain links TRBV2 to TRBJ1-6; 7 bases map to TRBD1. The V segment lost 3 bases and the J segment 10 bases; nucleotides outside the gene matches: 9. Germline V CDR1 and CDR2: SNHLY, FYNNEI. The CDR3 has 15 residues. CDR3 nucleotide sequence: TGTGCCAGCAGTGATCAAAGGAACAGGGGATCACCCCTCCACTTT. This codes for CASSDQRNRGSPLHF.

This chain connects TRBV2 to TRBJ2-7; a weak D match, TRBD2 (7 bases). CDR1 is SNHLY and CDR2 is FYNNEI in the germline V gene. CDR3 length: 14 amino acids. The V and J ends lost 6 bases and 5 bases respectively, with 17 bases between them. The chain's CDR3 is CASRRGATEDEQYF. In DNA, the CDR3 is TGTGCCAGCAGACGGGGGGCGACGGAGGACGAGCAGTACTTC.

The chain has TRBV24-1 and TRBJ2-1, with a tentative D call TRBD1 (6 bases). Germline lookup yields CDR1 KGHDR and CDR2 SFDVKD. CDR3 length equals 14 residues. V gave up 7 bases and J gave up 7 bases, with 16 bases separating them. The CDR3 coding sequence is TGTGCCACCAGACAGTCCGGGACAATAAATGAGCAGTTCTTC. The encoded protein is CATRQSGTINEQFF.

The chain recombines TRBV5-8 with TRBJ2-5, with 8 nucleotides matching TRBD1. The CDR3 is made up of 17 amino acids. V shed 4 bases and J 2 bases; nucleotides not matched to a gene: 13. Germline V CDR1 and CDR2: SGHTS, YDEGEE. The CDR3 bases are TGTGCCAGCAGCGCAGGAGACAGGGGATGGCCGCAAGAGACCCAGTACTTC. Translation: CASSAGDRGWPQETQYF.

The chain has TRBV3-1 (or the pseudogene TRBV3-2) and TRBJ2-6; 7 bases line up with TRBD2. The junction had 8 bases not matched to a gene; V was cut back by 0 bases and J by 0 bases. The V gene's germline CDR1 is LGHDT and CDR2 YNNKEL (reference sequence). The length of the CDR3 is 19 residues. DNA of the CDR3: TGTGCCAGCAGCCAAGATATACGGGGGGTATTCTCTGGGGCCAACGTCCTGACTTTC. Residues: CASSQDIRGVFSGANVLTF.

The DNA for the CDR3 is TGCGCCAGCAGTGAAGGCTTCTACGAGCAGTACTTC. This gives the protein CASSEGFYEQYF. The J gene is TRBJ2-7, the V gene TRBV10-2, with unresolved D. Germline V CDR1 and CDR2: WSHSY, SAAADI. The CDR3 loop spans 12 amino acids. The ends were cut back, 3 bases at V and 3 bases at J, with 6 bases in the middle.

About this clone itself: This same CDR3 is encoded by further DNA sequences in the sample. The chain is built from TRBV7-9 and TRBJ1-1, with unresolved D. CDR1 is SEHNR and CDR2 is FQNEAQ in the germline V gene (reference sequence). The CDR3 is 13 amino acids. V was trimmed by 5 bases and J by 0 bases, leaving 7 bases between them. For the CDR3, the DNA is TGTGCCAGCAGCCCAGCAGTGAACACTGAAGCTTTCTTT. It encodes CASSPAVNTEAFF.

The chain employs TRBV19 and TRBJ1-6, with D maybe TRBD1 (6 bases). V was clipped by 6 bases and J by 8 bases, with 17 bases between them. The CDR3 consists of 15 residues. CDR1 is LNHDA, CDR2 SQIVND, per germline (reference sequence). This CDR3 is CASRESAGVHSPLHF. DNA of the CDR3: TGTGCCAGTAGAGAGAGTGCAGGGGTGCATTCACCCCTCCACTTT.

CDR3 loop: CASEKTGGNTEAFF. In DNA, the CDR3 is TGCGCCAGTGAAAAGACAGGGGGGAATACTGAAGCTTTCTTT. The V gene is TRBV5-1, the J gene TRBJ1-1, with 9 positions matching TRBD1. V was pared by 8 bases and J by 5 bases, with 10 bases of the junction left unmatched. The CDR3 extends over 14 amino acids. CDR1 is SGHRS, CDR2 YFSETQ, per germline. The full variable domain, rest sourced from reference TRBV5-1 and TRBJ1-1, is KAGVTQTPRYLIKTRGQQVTLSCSPISGHRSVSWYQQTPGQGLQFLFEYFSETQRNKGNFPGRFSGRQFSNSRSEMNVSTLELGDSALYLCASEKTGGNTEAFFGQGTRLTVV.

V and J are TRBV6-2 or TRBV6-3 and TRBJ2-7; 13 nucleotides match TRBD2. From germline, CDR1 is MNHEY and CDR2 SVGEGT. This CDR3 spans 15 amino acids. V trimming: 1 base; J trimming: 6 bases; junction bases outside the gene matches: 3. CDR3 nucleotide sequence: TGTGCCAGCAGTTACTGGACTAGCGGGGGAGGCGAGCAGTACTTC. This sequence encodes CASSYWTSGGGEQYF.

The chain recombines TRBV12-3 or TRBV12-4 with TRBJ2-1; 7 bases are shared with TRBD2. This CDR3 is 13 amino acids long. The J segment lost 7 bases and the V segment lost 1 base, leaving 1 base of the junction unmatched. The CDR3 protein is CASSLGGGNEQFF. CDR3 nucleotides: TGTGCCAGCAGTTTAGGGGGAGGGAATGAGCAGTTCTTC.

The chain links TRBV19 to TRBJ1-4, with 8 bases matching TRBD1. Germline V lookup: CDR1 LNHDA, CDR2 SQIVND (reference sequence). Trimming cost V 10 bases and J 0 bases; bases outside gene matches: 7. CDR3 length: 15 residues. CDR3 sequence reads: CATAGQGATNEKLFF. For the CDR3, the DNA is TGTGCCACCGCCGGACAGGGCGCAACTAATGAAAAACTGTTTTTT.

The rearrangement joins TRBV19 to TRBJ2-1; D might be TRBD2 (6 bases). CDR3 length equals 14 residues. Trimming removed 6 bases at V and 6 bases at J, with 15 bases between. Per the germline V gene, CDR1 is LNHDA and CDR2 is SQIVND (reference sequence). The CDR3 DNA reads TGTGCCAGTAGCCCCTTCCGGGAGAGCAATGAGCAGTTCTTC. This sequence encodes CASSPFRESNEQFF. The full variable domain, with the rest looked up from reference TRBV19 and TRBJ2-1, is DGGITQSPKYLFRKEGQNVTLSCEQNLNHDAMYWYRQDPGQGLRLIYYSQIVNDFQKGDIAEGYSVSREKKESFPLTVTSAQKNPTAFYLCASSPFRESNEQFFGPGTRLTVL.

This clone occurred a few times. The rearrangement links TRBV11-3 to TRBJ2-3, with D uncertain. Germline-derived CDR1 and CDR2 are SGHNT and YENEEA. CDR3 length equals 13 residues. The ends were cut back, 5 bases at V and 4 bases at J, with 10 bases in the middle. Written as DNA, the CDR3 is TGTGCCAGCAGCCGTAGGGCGGCAGATACGCAGTATTTT. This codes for CASSRRAADTQYF.

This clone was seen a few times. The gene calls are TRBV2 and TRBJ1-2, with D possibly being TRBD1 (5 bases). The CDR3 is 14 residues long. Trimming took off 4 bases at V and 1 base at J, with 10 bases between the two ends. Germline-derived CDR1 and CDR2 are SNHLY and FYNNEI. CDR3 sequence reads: CASSGAGINYGYTF. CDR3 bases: TGTGCCAGCAGTGGGGCAGGGATTAACTATGGCTACACCTTC.

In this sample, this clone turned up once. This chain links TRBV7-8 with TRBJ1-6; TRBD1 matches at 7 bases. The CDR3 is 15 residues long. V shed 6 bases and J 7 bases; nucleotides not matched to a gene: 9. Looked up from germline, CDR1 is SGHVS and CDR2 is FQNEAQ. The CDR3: CASSLQGLNNSPLHF. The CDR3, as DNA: TGTGCCAGCAGTCTACAGGGGTTAAACAATTCACCCCTCCACTTT.

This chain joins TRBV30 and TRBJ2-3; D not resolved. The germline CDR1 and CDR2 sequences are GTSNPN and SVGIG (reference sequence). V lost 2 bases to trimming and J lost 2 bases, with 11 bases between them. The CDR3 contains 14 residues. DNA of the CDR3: TGTGCCTGGAGTATAGCTCTAATCACAGATACGCAGTATTTT. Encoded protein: CAWSIALITDTQYF.

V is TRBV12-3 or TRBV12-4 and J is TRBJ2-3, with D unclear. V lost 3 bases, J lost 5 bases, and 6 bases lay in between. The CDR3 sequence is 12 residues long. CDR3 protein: CASSLVEDTQYF. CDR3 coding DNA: TGTGCCAGCAGTTTGGTCGAAGATACGCAGTATTTT.

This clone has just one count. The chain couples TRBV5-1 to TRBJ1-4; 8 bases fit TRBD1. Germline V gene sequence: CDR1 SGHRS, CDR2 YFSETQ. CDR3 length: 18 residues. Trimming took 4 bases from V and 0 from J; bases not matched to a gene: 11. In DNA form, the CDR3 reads TGCGCCAGCAGCCCCGGGACAGGAACGGAGGCAACTAATGAAAAACTGTTTTTT. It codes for CASSPGTGTEATNEKLFF.

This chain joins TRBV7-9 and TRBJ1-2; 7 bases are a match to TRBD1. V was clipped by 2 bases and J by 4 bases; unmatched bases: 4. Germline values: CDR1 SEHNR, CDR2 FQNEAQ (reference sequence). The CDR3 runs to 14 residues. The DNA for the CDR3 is TGTGCCAGCAGCTTATTTTCAGGGGGCTATGGCTACACCTTC. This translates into CASSLFSGGYGYTF.

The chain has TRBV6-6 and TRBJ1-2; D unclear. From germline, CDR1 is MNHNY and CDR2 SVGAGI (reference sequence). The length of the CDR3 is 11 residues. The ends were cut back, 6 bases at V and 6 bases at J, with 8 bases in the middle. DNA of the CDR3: TGTGCCAGCAGAACTACCGATGGCTACACCTTC. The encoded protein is CASRTTDGYTF.

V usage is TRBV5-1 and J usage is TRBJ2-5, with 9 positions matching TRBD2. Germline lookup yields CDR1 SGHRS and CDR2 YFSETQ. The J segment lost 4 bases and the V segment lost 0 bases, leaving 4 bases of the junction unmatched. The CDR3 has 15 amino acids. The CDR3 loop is CASSLGGRGRETQYF. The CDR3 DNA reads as TGCGCCAGCAGCTTGGGCGGGAGGGGGCGAGAGACCCAGTACTTC.

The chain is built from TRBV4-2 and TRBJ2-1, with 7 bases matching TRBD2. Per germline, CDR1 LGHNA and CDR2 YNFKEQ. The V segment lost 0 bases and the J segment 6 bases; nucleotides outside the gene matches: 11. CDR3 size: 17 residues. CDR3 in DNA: TGTGCCAGCAGCCAAGATTTCACCATGGGGGGGGGCAATGAGCAGTTCTTC. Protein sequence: CASSQDFTMGGGNEQFF.